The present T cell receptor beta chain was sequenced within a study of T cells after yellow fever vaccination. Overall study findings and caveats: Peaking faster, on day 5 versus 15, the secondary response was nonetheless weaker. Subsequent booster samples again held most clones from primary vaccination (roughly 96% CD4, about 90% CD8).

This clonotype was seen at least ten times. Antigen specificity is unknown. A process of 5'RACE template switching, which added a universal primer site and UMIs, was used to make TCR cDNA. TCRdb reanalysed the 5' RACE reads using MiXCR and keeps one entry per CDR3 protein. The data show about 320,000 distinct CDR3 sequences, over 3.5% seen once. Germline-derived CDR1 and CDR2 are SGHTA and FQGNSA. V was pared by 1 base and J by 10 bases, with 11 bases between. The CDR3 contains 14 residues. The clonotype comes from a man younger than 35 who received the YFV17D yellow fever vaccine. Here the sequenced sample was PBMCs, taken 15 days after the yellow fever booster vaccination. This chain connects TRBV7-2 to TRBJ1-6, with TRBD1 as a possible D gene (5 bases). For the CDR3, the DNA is TGTGCCAGCAGCTTAGAGGGGAAAGGATCACCCCTCCACTTT. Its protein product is CASSLEGKGSPLHF.